This is a list of T cell receptor beta chains from one sample in a study of tumor-infiltrating lymphocytes in oesophageal squamous cell carcinoma. Using its own MiXCR run on the PCR reads, TCRdb lists one record per CDR3 protein. The sample records about 22,000 distinct CDR3 sequences, 34% being singletons. Input material: esophageal tumor tissue. The receptors were sampled from a female donor with esophageal squamous cell carcinoma. Both conserved end residues are trimmed from each CDR3. Each record gives: V gene, J gene, CDR3 protein.

v_gene: TRBV4-1; j_gene: .; CDR3aa: ASSGLAGPYEQY
v_gene: TRBV20-1; j_gene: TRBJ1-1; CDR3aa: SASSTGTEAF
v_gene: TRBV27; j_gene: TRBJ1-6; CDR3aa: ASSLNRGSSYNSPLH
v_gene: TRBV6-1; j_gene: TRBJ2-5; CDR3aa: ASSEAVGGARGETQY
v_gene: TRBV12-3/TRBV12-4; j_gene: TRBJ2-1; CDR3aa: ASSFGDGTYNEQF
v_gene: TRBV6-1; j_gene: TRBJ1-6; CDR3aa: ASSARGAIGSYNSPLH
v_gene: TRBV7-2; j_gene: TRBJ2-7; CDR3aa: ASRRGAYEQY
v_gene: TRBV7-3; j_gene: TRBJ2-1; CDR3aa: ASSFSSGNYNEQF
v_gene: TRBV5-1; j_gene: TRBJ2-7; CDR3aa: ASTLGTPYSYEQY
v_gene: TRBV5-3; j_gene: TRBJ2-1; CDR3aa: ASSFRDTYNEQF
v_gene: TRBV5-4; j_gene: TRBJ1-1; CDR3aa: ASKGGENTEAF
v_gene: TRBV5-1; j_gene: TRBJ2-7; CDR3aa: ASSHDRGDNEQY
v_gene: TRBV6-8; j_gene: TRBJ2-5; CDR3aa: ASSYASGRSNEQY
v_gene: TRBV9; j_gene: TRBJ2-1; CDR3aa: ASSHNLRDRVSNEQF
v_gene: TRBV6-6; j_gene: .; CDR3aa: ASSYSPQGPDYEQY
v_gene: TRBV4-2; j_gene: .; CDR3aa: ASSLESPGTHYEQY
v_gene: TRBV3-1; j_gene: TRBJ2-4; CDR3aa: ASGDLSSYNEQY
v_gene: TRBV6-1; j_gene: TRBJ2-3; CDR3aa: ASSGSGRLDTQY
v_gene: TRBV7-8; j_gene: .; CDR3aa: ASSLRSSGRAWETQY
v_gene: TRBV7-9; j_gene: TRBJ1-5; CDR3aa: ASSSTQGSNQPQH
v_gene: TRBV5-5; j_gene: TRBJ2-5; CDR3aa: ASSLSWASSPYQETQY
v_gene: TRBV7-6; j_gene: TRBJ2-5; CDR3aa: ASSPLADTGLVTQY
v_gene: TRBV6-5; j_gene: .; CDR3aa: ASSYSNPGQGGYEQY
v_gene: TRBV5-1; j_gene: TRBJ2-7; CDR3aa: ASSFEGTGKFYEQY
v_gene: TRBV6-1; j_gene: TRBJ1-2; CDR3aa: ASRREANYGYT
v_gene: TRBV6-1; j_gene: TRBJ2-6; CDR3aa: ASTASGANVLT
v_gene: TRBV7-7; j_gene: TRBJ2-3; CDR3aa: ASSFTNTDTQY
v_gene: TRBV6-1; j_gene: TRBJ1-2; CDR3aa: ASSRSLNIANYGYT
v_gene: TRBV5-4; j_gene: TRBJ2-7; CDR3aa: ASSFSMDEQY
v_gene: TRBV6-1; j_gene: .; CDR3aa: ASSSGTGPFEQY
v_gene: TRBV7-2; j_gene: TRBJ1-6; CDR3aa: ASSFYVDDSPLH
v_gene: TRBV3-1; j_gene: TRBJ2-7; CDR3aa: ASSQVGQGAREQY
v_gene: TRBV6-1; j_gene: TRBJ1-5; CDR3aa: ATNQVTQPQH
v_gene: TRBV6-1; j_gene: TRBJ1-3; CDR3aa: ASSEQQGTSSGNTIY
v_gene: TRBV5-1; j_gene: TRBJ2-3; CDR3aa: ASSVTGFLTDTQY
v_gene: TRBV28; j_gene: TRBJ2-3; CDR3aa: ASSTRTSERYNEQY
v_gene: TRBV6-1; j_gene: TRBJ2-2; CDR3aa: ASSEHWRPGELF
v_gene: TRBV28; j_gene: .; CDR3aa: ASSLRGLAGPYNEQF
v_gene: TRBV6-6; j_gene: TRBJ1-6; CDR3aa: ASSYGRGSYNSPIH
v_gene: TRBV7-4; j_gene: TRBJ2-6; CDR3aa: ASSLAQGLRAVLR
v_gene: TRBV7-6; j_gene: TRBJ2-1; CDR3aa: ASSLASRYEQF